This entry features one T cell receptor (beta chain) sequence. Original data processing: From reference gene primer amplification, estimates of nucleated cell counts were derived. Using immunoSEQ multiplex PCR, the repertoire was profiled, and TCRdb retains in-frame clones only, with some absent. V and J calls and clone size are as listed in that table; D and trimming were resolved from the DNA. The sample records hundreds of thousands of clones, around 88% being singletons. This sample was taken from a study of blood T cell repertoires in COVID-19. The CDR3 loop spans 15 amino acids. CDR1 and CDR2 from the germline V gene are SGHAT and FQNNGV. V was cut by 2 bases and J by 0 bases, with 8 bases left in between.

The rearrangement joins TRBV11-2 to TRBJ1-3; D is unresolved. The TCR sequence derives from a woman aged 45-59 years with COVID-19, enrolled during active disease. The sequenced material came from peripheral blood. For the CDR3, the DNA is TGTGCCAGCAGCTTAACCGGGATCTCTGGAAACACCATATATTTT. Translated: CASSLTGISGNTIYF.